This TCR beta chain was recovered during a study of human T cells and chemical hapten exposure. Across the study: Chiefly women, the patients showed alopecia areata, totalis or universalis.

Described time point: patch test 2, 6 weeks after DPC sensitization. Sample treatment: therapeutic diphenylcyclopropenone sensitization with weekly scalp DPC. This clonotype was detected a few times. Its cognate antigen is unknown. The germline V gene encodes CDR1 LGHDT and CDR2 YNNKEL (reference sequence). Trimming left V 1 base short and J 0 bases short, with 11 bases between. This CDR3 region has 16 residues. Individual cDNA molecules received unique molecular identifiers in the library. TCRdb redid the calling of the RACE reads with MiXCR, one entry per CDR3 protein. The sample contains some 100,000 distinct CDR3 sequences, over 7.5% of which appear only once. Whole-study findings and limits: TCRs above 1 in 1000 frequency stayed constant with DPC sensitization.

The source was whole blood, collected in connection with sensitization to the hapten diphenylcyclopropenone (DPC). This clonotype was sampled from a woman in her 40s with alopecia areata. Some clones in this sample may be carry-over from other donors' samples. V usage is TRBV3-1 and J usage is TRBJ2-3, with D maybe TRBD2 (5 bases). Here the CDR3 DNA reads TGTGCCAGCAGCCAAGGGGCTAGCCGTAGCACAGATACGCAGTATTTT. It codes for CASSQGASRSTDTQYF.